This TCR beta chain was captured in a study of naive and memory T cell subsets. Study-wide findings and caveats: Potentially, T cell activation and differentiation skew this RNA-based measurement.

Germline V gene data show CDR1 as SGHDT and CDR2 as YYEEEE. This CDR3 comprises 14 residues. An oligonucleotide containing a UMI was ligated to the 3' end of TCR cDNA. Adult healthy volunteers gave 2.5 ml peripheral blood for whole-blood RNA. Input was about 1 to 1,100 ng of DNase-treated total RNA without cell sorting. Worth noting for this clonotype: As yet, its antigen is unknown. Compared with germline, one end of the junction differs, possibly owing to a read error.

Amplification of ligated cDNA took four PCR rounds with SP2 and nested alpha and beta constant primers. TCRdb processed the UMI-ligation and nested PCR reads anew with MiXCR; each CDR3 protein has one entry. The data show about 26,000 distinct CDR3 sequences, around 5.2% seen once. The sequenced material came from blood. This sequence originates from an adult in good health. The chain carries TRBV5-6 and TRBJ1-1, with 7 bases matching TRBD1. The CDR3 bases are TGTGCCAGCAGCCAGGTGGACAGGAACACTGAAGCTCTCTTT. Its translation: CASSQVDRNTEALF.